Listed below are T cell receptor beta chains from one sample, sequenced in a study of blood T cell repertoires in COVID-19. Libraries were prepared by immunoSEQ multiplex PCR; TCRdb keeps only in-frame clonotypes and omits some of them. This repertoire shows almost 200,000 clones, 89% found once; its top ten account for around 8.4%. The sample consisted of PBMCs or T cells enriched from blood (not recorded which). These receptors originate from a young woman who had recovered from COVID-19. Each CDR3 is given with its conserved first and last residue. Each record gives: D gene, V gene, J gene, clone size, CDR3 length, CDR3 DNA, CDR3 protein. A D gene is named only where the DNA matches it firmly. Clone sizes are given selectively: once, few, many, or a class where the clone is expanded.

NA,TRBV20-1,TRBJ1-1,NA,10,TGCAGTGCCGGGGACACTGAAGCTTTCTTT,CSAGDTEAFF
NA,TRBV6-5,TRBJ1-6,NA,14,TGTGCCAGCAGTTACGGGGTTACGGGATCACCCCTCCACTTT,CASSYGVTGSPLHF
TRBD1,TRBV7-2,TRBJ1-5,NA,15,TGTGCCAGCAGCCGGGACAGTAATAGCAATCAGCCCCAGCATTTT,CASSRDSNSNQPQHF
TRBD1,TRBV4-2,TRBJ2-1,NA,17,TGTGCCAGCAGCCAAGTGGCGTCCCAGGGGGCCCGTAATGAGCAGTTCTTC,CASSQVASQGARNEQFF
NA,TRBV9,TRBJ1-1,NA,14,TGTGCCAGCAGCGTATGGGGAGCGGACACTGAAGCTTTCTTT,CASSVWGADTEAFF
TRBD1,TRBV5-1,TRBJ1-1,NA,18,TGCGCCAGCAGCTTGGGAGACAGGGTCCCATCGGGGAACACTGAAGCTTTCTTT,CASSLGDRVPSGNTEAFF
NA,TRBV11-1,TRBJ2-3,NA,14,TGTGCCAGCAGCTCCTCGAGAAACACAGATACGCAGTATTTT,CASSSSRNTDTQYF
NA,TRBV11-2,TRBJ2-6,once,14,TGTGCCAGCGGGGCTACTAATGGGGCCAACGTCCTGACTTTC,CASGATNGANVLTF
NA,TRBV5-6,TRBJ2-5,NA,16,TGTGCCAGCAGCTTATACAGGGAGAGGGTCCAAGAGACCCAGTACTTC,CASSLYRERVQETQYF
NA,TRBV2,TRBJ1-2,NA,13,TGTGCCAGCAGTACGGACGGACAATATGGCTACACCTTC,CASSTDGQYGYTF
NA,TRBV3-1/TRBV3-2,TRBJ1-5,NA,16,TGTGCCAGCAGCCTCGTAGGGGGAGACCCGTTTTGGCCCCAGCATTTT,CASSLVGGDPFWPQHF
TRBD1,TRBV6-2/TRBV6-3,TRBJ1-5,NA,17,TGTGCCAGCAGTCCCTTCGGGACAGGGAATAGCAATCAGCCCCAGCATTTT,CASSPFGTGNSNQPQHF
NA,TRBV18,TRBJ2-1,NA,14,TGTGCCAGCTCACCCGGGACTGGAACGGGTGAGCAGTTCTTC,CASSPGTGTGEQFF
TRBD1,TRBV6-1,TRBJ1-3,NA,15,TGTGCCAGCAGTGCGGGACAGCGAGGCGGAAACACCATATATTTT,CASSAGQRGGNTIYF
NA,TRBV7-9,TRBJ1-1,NA,12,TGTGCCAGCAGGGGAGACCTACGAAAAGCTTTCTTT,CASRGDLRKAFF
NA,TRBV5-4,TRBJ1-2,once,13,TGTGCCAGCAGCCACCAGGAGGGCTATGGCTACACCTTC,CASSHQEGYGYTF
NA,TRBV6-5,TRBJ1-6,NA,14,TGTGCCAGCAGTAGGGGACAAGTTAATTCACCCCTCCACTTT,CASSRGQVNSPLHF
TRBD1,TRBV2,TRBJ2-2,NA,13,TGTGCCAGCAGCGGACAGGGTGGCGGGGAGCTGTTTTTT,CASSGQGGGELFF
NA,TRBV6-1,TRBJ2-1,few,16,TGTGCCAGCAGTGGGATGGGGGGGCACTCCTACAATGAGCAGTTCTTC,CASSGMGGHSYNEQFF
NA,TRBV7-9,TRBJ2-5,NA,13,TGTGCCAGCAGCTTTTCGGGCCAAGGGGCCCAGAACTTC,CASSFSGQGAQNF
NA,TRBV19,TRBJ1-2,NA,13,TGTGCCAGTCACAACCGAGCGGGCTATGGCTACACCTTC,CASHNRAGYGYTF
NA,TRBV3-1/TRBV3-2,TRBJ2-3,NA,12,TGTGCCAGCAGCTCTATTCCAGATACGCAGTATTTT,CASSSIPDTQYF
TRBD2,TRBV7-9,TRBJ2-5,NA,14,TGTGCCAGCAGGCGTACTAGCGGGACAGAGACCCAGTACTTC,CASRRTSGTETQYF
NA,TRBV6-5,TRBJ2-3,NA,15,TGTGCCAGCAACTCCCGAGGACAGCCCACAGATACGCAGTATTTT,CASNSRGQPTDTQYF
TRBD2,TRBV4-1,TRBJ2-2,NA,18,TGCGCCAGCAGCCAAGTTCGACTAGCGGGGGGGCCTGCCGGGGAGCTGTTTTTT,CASSQVRLAGGPAGELFF
NA,TRBV3-1/TRBV3-2,TRBJ1-6,NA,15,TGTGCCAGCAGCCTCGGACAGCGGGGCAATTCACCCCTCCACTTT,CASSLGQRGNSPLHF
NA,TRBV3-1/TRBV3-2,TRBJ2-7,NA,13,TGTGCCAGCAGCCTCGGTTTCGTCTCCGAGCAGTACTTC,CASSLGFVSEQYF
NA,TRBV7-6,TRBJ2-6,NA,15,TGTGCCAGCAGCCGAGCCCTCTCTGGGGCCAACGTCCTGACTTTC,CASSRALSGANVLTF
TRBD1,TRBV5-1,TRBJ1-4,NA,16,TGCGCCAGCAGCTTACAGGGGGCTCTGACTAATGAAAAACTGTTTTTT,CASSLQGALTNEKLFF
NA,TRBV3-1/TRBV3-2,TRBJ1-5,NA,14,TGTGCCAGCAGCCGACTCCTTAGCAATCAGCCCCAGCATTTT,CASSRLLSNQPQHF
TRBD1,TRBV19,TRBJ2-7,NA,14,TGTGCCAGTAGTATTCGGACAGGGACCTACGAGCAGTACTTC,CASSIRTGTYEQYF
NA,TRBV14,TRBJ1-6,NA,15,TGTGCCAGCAGCCGCCAATATACAGGGAATTCACCCCTCCACTTT,CASSRQYTGNSPLHF
NA,TRBV2,TRBJ1-5,NA,15,TGTGCCAGCAGTGAAACAGGGACTAGCAATCAGCCCCAGCATTTT,CASSETGTSNQPQHF
NA,TRBV5-1,TRBJ1-1,NA,17,TGCGCCAGCAGCCTACTGGCGGGGGTTCAGACGAACACTGAAGCTTTCTTT,CASSLLAGVQTNTEAFF
NA,TRBV12-5,TRBJ1-2,NA,16,TGTGCTAGTGGTTTGGTCCCACTGCTCAGGGGCTATGGCTACACCTTC,CASGLVPLLRGYGYTF
TRBD1,TRBV10-1,TRBJ1-5,NA,17,TGCGCCAGCAGTGAGTCGGCCAGGGACAGGCTCAATCAGCCCCAGCATTTT,CASSESARDRLNQPQHF
NA,TRBV4-1,TRBJ1-5,NA,16,TGCGCCAGCAGCCAAGATCCGCGTTTTAGCAATCAGCCCCAGCATTTT,CASSQDPRFSNQPQHF
NA,TRBV5-1,TRBJ2-1,NA,17,TGCGCCAGCAGCTTGAGTCCTCGGGCAGGGTTAGGGGGTGAGCAGTTCTTC,CASSLSPRAGLGGEQFF
NA,TRBV2,TRBJ2-3,NA,16,TGTGCCAGCAGTCCGGACTTAGGAAGAGTAGGAGGGACGCAGTATTTT,CASSPDLGRVGGTQYF
NA,TRBV7-9,TRBJ2-2,NA,14,TGTGCCAGCAGCTTAGCAGCCCGGGAAGGGGAGCTGTTTTTT,CASSLAAREGELFF
TRBD2,TRBV5-3,TRBJ2-7,NA,16,TGTGCCAGAAGCTTGGGGCTAGCGGGAGACTACTACGAGCAGTACTTC,CARSLGLAGDYYEQYF
TRBD1,TRBV5-6,TRBJ2-1,NA,14,TGTGCCAGCAGTTGGGGACAGGGCTACAATGAGCAGTTCTTC,CASSWGQGYNEQFF
NA,TRBV10-3,TRBJ2-1,NA,11,TGTGCCATCAGGGACGACAGAGGGCAGTTCTTC,CAIRDDRGQFF
NA,TRBV29-1,TRBJ1-2,NA,14,TGCAGCGTTTCGACGGGCGGACTTAACTATGGCTACACCTTC,CSVSTGGLNYGYTF
NA,TRBV15,TRBJ2-5,NA,15,TGTGCCACCAGCAGAGATCCCCAACAGCAAGAGACCCAGTACTTC,CATSRDPQQQETQYF
TRBD1,TRBV28,TRBJ2-7,NA,15,TGTGCCAGCAGTTTAAGAGGACAGGGCCGCTACGAGCAGTACTTC,CASSLRGQGRYEQYF
TRBD2,TRBV7-4,TRBJ2-3,NA,16,TGTGCCAGCAGCTTTTCCCTAGCGGGGGGGACAGATACGCAGTATTTT,CASSFSLAGGTDTQYF
TRBD1,TRBV30,TRBJ1-4,once,18,TGTGCCTGGAGTCGGACAGGGGCAATCGGAGCAACTAATGAAAAACTGTTTTTT,CAWSRTGAIGATNEKLFF
TRBD1,TRBV6-5,TRBJ2-7,once,15,TGTGCCAGCAGACGCGGACAGGACAGCTCCTACGAGCAGTACTTC,CASRRGQDSSYEQYF
NA,TRBV18,TRBJ2-1,NA,11,TGTGCCAGCTCCACCTACAATGAGCAGTTCTTC,CASSTYNEQFF
TRBD1,TRBV7-9,TRBJ2-1,NA,13,TGTGCCAGCAGTCGACAGGGGGCCAATGAGCAGTTCTTC,CASSRQGANEQFF
TRBD1,TRBV5-1,TRBJ1-1,NA,13,TGCGCCAGCAGCAGGCCCGACAGGGGGTACGCTTTCTTT,CASSRPDRGYAFF
TRBD1,TRBV14,TRBJ1-6,NA,16,TGTGCCAGCAGCCAAGCAAAACAGGGGAGAAATTCACCCCTCCACTTT,CASSQAKQGRNSPLHF